Shown below are 26 T cell receptor beta chains from a single sample sequenced in a study of OX40 agonist ivuxolimab in advanced cancers. Produced via immunoSEQ multiplex PCR; TCRdb's table is partial and in-frame only. This sample has under 150,000 clones, with roughly nine tenths found just once. This specimen consisted of CD4+ or CD8+ T cells sorted from blood, obtained in a trial of the OX40 agonist ivuxolimab. The receptors stem from an adult with an advanced solid tumor such as melanoma, head and neck, liver or kidney cancer.

The chain has TRBV15 and TRBJ2-5, with 8 bases aligning to TRBD2. The CDR3 totals 15 residues. CDR1 LNHNV and CDR2 YYDKDF come from the germline V gene (reference sequence). V was clipped by 0 bases and J by 5 bases; unmatched bases: 5. CDR3 amino acids: CATSRDWASGETQYF. The CDR3 region has the DNA TGTGCCACCAGCAGAGATTGGGCTAGCGGGGAGACCCAGTACTTC.

This chain links TRBV18 with TRBJ1-4, with TRBD1 identical over 8 bases. CDR3 size: 13 residues. Losses at the gene ends were 9 bases for V and 5 bases for J; bases not matched to a gene: 5. Germline-derived CDR1 and CDR2 are KGHSH and LQKENI. CDR3 region: CASTRGQNEKLFF. The CDR3 nucleotides read TGTGCCAGTACCAGGGGGCAGAATGAAAAACTGTTTTTT.

The chain recombines TRBV5-1 with TRBJ2-5, with D possibly TRBD2 on 5 matching bases. CDR3 length equals 15 residues. The V end lost 7 bases, the J end lost 2 bases, and 18 bases lay between the germline ends. The germline CDR1 and CDR2 sequences are SGHRS and YFSETQ. CDR3 amino acids: CASLARGSSQETQYF. The CDR3 region has the DNA TGCGCCAGCTTGGCGAGAGGGTCCTCACAAGAGACCCAGTACTTC.

J is TRBJ2-2 and V is TRBV19; 12 bases match TRBD2. Germline V CDR1 and CDR2: LNHDA, SQIVND (reference sequence). V shed 10 bases, J shed 5 bases, and the junction held 8 bases outside the gene matches. The CDR3 runs to 15 residues. The CDR3 nucleotides read TGTGCCACAAGGACTAGCGGGAAACATACCGGGGAGCTGTTTTTT. Protein product: CATRTSGKHTGELFF.

The chain couples TRBV5-1 to TRBJ2-7; tentative D call: TRBD2 (6 bases). Looked up from germline, CDR1 is SGHRS and CDR2 is YFSETQ. The CDR3 sequence is 14 residues long. V was trimmed by 1 base and J by 4 bases, leaving 12 bases between them. CDR3 bases: TGCGCCAGCAGCTTGCGGAGTAGCGGTTACGAGCAGTACTTC. Translation gives CASSLRSSGYEQYF. The whole variable domain, remainder taken from reference TRBV5-1 and TRBJ2-7, is KAGVTQTPRYLIKTRGQQVTLSCSPISGHRSVSWYQQTPGQGLQFLFEYFSETQRNKGNFPGRFSGRQFSNSRSEMNVSTLELGDSALYLCASSLRSSGYEQYFGPGTRLTVT.

V and J are TRBV6-5 and TRBJ1-2, with a possible D match to TRBD1 (5 bases). This CDR3 is 14 amino acids long. Germline CDR1 is MNHEY and CDR2 is SVGAGI. Trimming took off 6 bases at V and 2 bases at J, with 13 bases between the two ends. CDR3 sequence reads: CASSLGWGNYGYTF. For the CDR3, the DNA is TGTGCCAGCAGCCTCGGCTGGGGGAACTATGGCTACACCTTC.

The chain links TRBV5-1 to TRBJ1-1; D is undetermined. In germline, CDR1 is SGHRS, CDR2 YFSETQ. CDR3 size: 14 residues. Trimming stripped 4 bases from V and 8 bases from J, with 18 bases between. CDR3 amino acids: CASSLMDATGEAFF. The CDR3 DNA reads TGCGCCAGCAGCCTCATGGACGCAACCGGAGAAGCTTTCTTT. Full variable domain (remainder filled in from reference TRBV5-1 and TRBJ1-1): KAGVTQTPRYLIKTRGQQVTLSCSPISGHRSVSWYQQTPGQGLQFLFEYFSETQRNKGNFPGRFSGRQFSNSRSEMNVSTLELGDSALYLCASSLMDATGEAFFGQGTRLTVV.

A single count supports this clone. The rearrangement uses TRBV19 and TRBJ1-5, with D possibly matching TRBD1 (5 bases). From germline, CDR1 is LNHDA and CDR2 SQIVND (reference sequence). CDR3 size: 14 residues. V dropped 8 bases and J dropped 6 bases, with 17 bases sitting between them. CDR3 loop: CASAVALRGQPQHF. CDR3 nucleotide sequence: TGTGCCAGTGCGGTCGCCCTAAGGGGTCAGCCCCAGCATTTT.

The V gene is TRBV30, the J gene TRBJ1-2; D is unresolved. CDR3 length: 14 residues. The germline CDR1 and CDR2 sequences are GTSNPN and SVGIG (reference sequence). V lost 4 bases and J lost 0, with 12 bases in between. CDR3 sequence reads: CAWKGFSSNYGYTF. DNA for the CDR3: TGTGCCTGGAAGGGATTCAGTTCTAACTATGGCTACACCTTC.

This chain uses TRBV2 with TRBJ2-1, with 9 bases fitting TRBD2. V trimming: 4 bases; J trimming: 15 bases; junction bases outside the gene matches: 7. This CDR3 is built from 12 residues. The germline CDR1 and CDR2 sequences are SNHLY and FYNNEI. DNA for the CDR3: TGTGCCAGCAGTGCCTCTAGCGGGAACGGGTTCTTC. It translates to CASSASSGNGFF.

This chain links TRBV5-1 with TRBJ1-3; weak D call: TRBD1 (5 bases). V shed 4 bases and J shed 0 bases, with 14 bases lying between them. CDR1 SGHRS and CDR2 YFSETQ come from the germline V gene. The CDR3 loop spans 16 amino acids. CDR3 sequence reads: CASSPGAGSSGNTIYF. The CDR3 DNA reads TGCGCCAGCAGCCCCGGGGCGGGAAGCTCTGGAAACACCATATATTTT.

The chain is built from TRBV20-1 and TRBJ2-7; D unclear. V gave up 2 bases and J gave up 6 bases, with 8 bases separating them. CDR3 length equals 11 residues. Germline CDR1 and CDR2: DFQATT and SNEGSKA (reference sequence). The CDR3 nucleotides are TGCAGTGCTAGATCCGGGCCCGAGCAGTACTTC. Residues: CSARSGPEQYF.

This rearrangement joins TRBV30 to TRBJ2-1; D is unclear. Germline V gene sequence: CDR1 GTSNPN, CDR2 SVGIG (reference sequence). The CDR3 spans 15 residues. V dropped 3 bases and J dropped 0 bases, with 12 bases sitting between them. Here the CDR3 reads CAWSVGLTSYNEQFF. Here the CDR3 DNA reads TGTGCCTGGAGCGTGGGTCTAACCTCCTACAATGAGCAGTTCTTC.

The rearrangement uses TRBV6-6 and TRBJ2-1; 14 nucleotides agree with TRBD2. Germline-derived CDR1 and CDR2 are MNHNY and SVGAGI (reference sequence). V lost 5 bases, J lost 9 bases, and 6 bases stayed unmatched. This CDR3 region has 15 residues. The CDR3 here is CASSIGTSGSLEQFF. The CDR3 DNA reads as TGTGCCAGCAGTATCGGGACTAGCGGGAGCCTTGAGCAGTTCTTC.

Notes on this clone: An end of the junction does not agree with germline; a read error may underlie this. The rearrangement joins TRBV7-7 to TRBJ2-1; TRBD2 aligns across 11 bases. This CDR3 has 15 residues. Germline V gives CDR1 SSHAT, CDR2 FNYEAQ (reference sequence). This CDR3 reads CASSRLAGGVDEQFF. In DNA, the CDR3 is TGTGCTAGCAGCCGGCTAGCGGGAGGTGTAGATGAGCAGTTCTTC. Looking up the rest from reference TRBV7-7 and TRBJ2-1 gives the full variable domain: GAGVSQSPRYKVTKRGQDVTLRCDPISSHATLYWYQQALGQGPEFLTYFNYEAQPDKSGLPSDRFSAERPEGSISTLTIQRTEQRDSAMYRCASSRLAGGVDEQFFGPGTRLTVL.

The chain has TRBV7-2 and TRBJ2-7, with D perhaps TRBD1 (6 bases). Germline CDR1 is SGHTA and CDR2 is FQGNSA. V lost 4 bases and J 9 bases, leaving 10 bases between the germline ends. This CDR3 is built from 11 residues. CDR3 DNA sequence: TGTGCCAGCAGCTCGTCAGGGGCGCAGTACTTC. Protein product: CASSSSGAQYF.

This clone was seen only once. The J gene is TRBJ1-1, the V gene TRBV10-3; D not certain. This CDR3 has 14 amino acids. Germline V CDR1 and CDR2: ENHRY, SYGVKD. V lost 3 bases and J lost 0, with 8 bases in between. CDR3 loop: CAISDRTLNTEAFF. The CDR3 nucleotides are TGTGCCATCAGTGACAGGACCTTGAACACTGAAGCTTTCTTT.

In DNA, the CDR3 is TGTGCCATCAGTGAGAACCTTAGCGGAACCGGGCAGTTCTTC. Protein: CAISENLSGTGQFF. The rearrangement links TRBV10-3 to TRBJ2-1; D is possibly TRBD2 (6 bases). The CDR3 has 14 residues. V lost 2 bases, J lost 12 bases, and 17 bases lay in between. Per germline, CDR1 ENHRY and CDR2 SYGVKD.

This clone was counted a single time. The rearrangement joins TRBV11-3 to TRBJ2-4; either TRBD1 or TRBD2 may fit D (5 bases each). Germline V lookup: CDR1 SGHNT, CDR2 YENEEA. The V and J ends lost 1 base and 4 bases respectively, with 8 bases between them. The CDR3 consists of 14 residues. CDR3 protein: CASSLGGWKNIQYF. For the CDR3, the DNA is TGTGCCAGCAGCTTAGGGGGGTGGAAAAACATTCAGTACTTC. Looking up the rest from reference TRBV11-3 and TRBJ2-4 gives the full variable domain: EAGVVQSPRYKIIEKKQPVAFWCNPISGHNTLYWYLQNLGQGPELLIRYENEEAVDDSQLPKDRFSAERLKGVDSTLKIQPAELGDSAVYLCASSLGGWKNIQYFGAGTRLSVL.

In its sample, this clone was seen once. The chain couples TRBV20-1 to TRBJ2-1; D remains ambiguous. The germline V gene has CDR1 DFQATT and CDR2 SNEGSKA (reference sequence). The CDR3 length is 9 residues. For the CDR3, the DNA is TGCAGGCCCCCAGATGAGCAGTTCTTC. This codes for CRPPDEQFF.

The V gene is TRBV30, the J gene TRBJ1-5, with D tentatively TRBD1 (5 bases). The CDR3 has 13 amino acids. Trimming stripped 2 bases from V and 0 bases from J, with 5 bases between. Germline lookup yields CDR1 GTSNPN and CDR2 SVGIG (reference sequence). The CDR3 sequence: CAWSQGSNQPQHF. The CDR3 DNA reads as TGTGCCTGGAGTCAGGGTAGCAATCAGCCCCAGCATTTT. Variable domain in full (rest from reference TRBV30 and TRBJ1-5): SQTIHQWPATLVQPVGSPLSLECTVEGTSNPNLYWYRQAAGRGLQLLFYSVGIGQISSEVPQNLSASRPQDRQFILSSKKLLLSDSGFYLCAWSQGSNQPQHFGDGTRLSIL.

The rearrangement links TRBV6-6 to TRBJ2-5, with 7 nucleotides matching TRBD2. The DNA matches TRBJ2-7 better at its end, which makes the J call doubtful. Germline CDR1 reads MNHNY; CDR2 reads SVGAGI (reference sequence). The CDR3 length is 14 residues. CDR3 in DNA: TGTGCCAGCAGCCCAAGCGGGGCCCTCTACGAGCAGTACTTC. Protein sequence: CASSPSGALYEQYF.

This clone came up once. CDR3 amino acids: CASSLTGGWGYTEAFF. The DNA for the CDR3 is TGTGCCAGCAGCCTGACAGGGGGATGGGGTTACACTGAAGCTTTCTTT. V and J are TRBV28 and TRBJ1-1; TRBD1 matches at 9 bases. This CDR3 has 16 residues. With V trimmed by 6 bases and J by 3 bases, 11 bases remained unmatched. CDR1 and CDR2 (germline): MDHEN, SYDVKM.

Regarding this clone: One end of the junction fails to match germline, which may point to a read error. V and J are TRBV28 and TRBJ1-1; D gene uncertain. The germline V gene encodes CDR1 MDHEN and CDR2 SYDVKM. The length of the CDR3 is 12 residues. The CDR3 DNA follows: TGTGCCAGCAGATCCAGCCCGGGTCACGAGGACTTT. Protein: CASRSSPGHEDF.

The chain uses TRBV5-6 and TRBJ2-2; 8 positions agree with TRBD1. The CDR3 runs to 17 residues. The germline V gene has CDR1 SGHDT and CDR2 YYEEEE. V trimming: 1 base; J trimming: 7 bases; junction bases outside the gene matches: 12. CDR3 region: CASSLLGSQGAVGELFF. In nucleotides, the CDR3 is TGTGCCAGCAGCTTGCTTGGATCGCAGGGGGCTGTCGGGGAGCTGTTTTTT.

This chain joins TRBV5-6 and TRBJ2-1; TRBD2 aligns across 10 bases. V shed 0 bases, J shed 11 bases, and the junction held 5 bases outside the gene matches. Looked up from germline, CDR1 is SGHDT and CDR2 is YYEEEE. The CDR3 covers 14 residues. The CDR3 DNA is TGTGCCAGCAGCTTGGAAGCGGGAGGGCCGAAGCAGTTCTTC. Residues: CASSLEAGGPKQFF.